The 13 T cell receptor beta chains reported below all come from one sample, sequenced in a study of T cells expressing NK-cell markers. TCRdb derives one entry per CDR3 protein from the 5' RACE reads, leaving out DNA. The sample includes approximately 170,000 distinct CDR3 sequences. The sequenced material came from blood T cells: a sorted CD56 or NKG2C T cell subset, CD4+ or CD8+ T cells, or bulk PBMC T cells (not recorded which). The origin of the receptors is a man aged 18-69 years in good health.

This chain joins TRBV7-3 and TRBJ2-2; there is no DNA to check the TCRdb D call of TRBD2. Germline V gene data show CDR1 as SGHTA and CDR2 as FQGTGA. The length of the CDR3 is 18 residues. CDR3 region: CASSLTTSGGPITGELFF.

The chain employs TRBV20-1 and TRBJ2-7; the TCRdb D gene call, TRBD1, has no DNA to confirm it. The CDR3 spans 13 residues. The germline V gene has CDR1 DFQATT and CDR2 SNEGSKA (reference sequence). This chain's CDR3 is CSAPRGFPYEQYF.

V usage is TRBV2 and J usage is TRBJ1-5; TCRdb proposes TRBD1, but this gene call is untestable without DNA. The length of the CDR3 is 14 residues. The germline V gene has CDR1 SNHLY and CDR2 FYNNEI. CDR3 residues: CASRVQGSGQPQHF. The variable domain in full, completed from reference TRBV2 and TRBJ1-5, reads EPEVTQTPSHQVTQMGQEVILRCVPISNHLYFYWYRQILGQKVEFLVSFYNNEISEKSEIFDDQFSVERPDGSNFTLKIRSTKLEDSAMYFCASRVQGSGQPQHFGDGTRLSIL.

The genes are TRBV2 and TRBJ1-1. The V gene's germline CDR1 is SNHLY and CDR2 FYNNEI. The CDR3 spans 14 residues. CDR3: CASSGEIMNTEAFF.

V gene TRBV27 combines with J gene TRBJ2-5; there is no DNA to check the TCRdb D call of TRBD1. Germline V CDR1 and CDR2: MNHEY, SMNVEV (reference sequence). CDR3 size: 17 residues. The CDR3 region is CASPVFWAGLGGETQYF.

The chain links TRBV19 to TRBJ2-1; TCRdb's D gene call, TRBD2, goes unchecked for lack of DNA. The V gene's germline CDR1 is LNHDA and CDR2 SQIVND (reference sequence). The CDR3 has 13 amino acids. The chain's CDR3 is CASIGFPANEQFF.

The rearrangement links TRBV5-6 to TRBJ1-2; the D call from TCRdb, TRBD1, cannot be confirmed without DNA. CDR1 SGHDT and CDR2 YYEEEE come from the germline V gene. This CDR3 is 14 amino acids long. The CDR3 is CASFWGQGLDGYTF.

The chain uses TRBV4-2 and TRBJ1-2; without DNA, the TCRdb call of TRBD1 cannot be checked. CDR1 and CDR2 (germline): LGHNA, YNFKEQ. This CDR3 comprises 17 residues. The CDR3: CASSQGKQVLTNYGYTF.

The chain couples TRBV27 to TRBJ1-2; the TRBD1 assignment by TCRdb is unverifiable without DNA. Germline V lookup: CDR1 MNHEY, CDR2 SMNVEV (reference sequence). The CDR3 extends over 13 amino acids. CDR3 region: CASSYGADYGYTF.

The chain joins TRBV2 to TRBJ1-6; TCRdb reports TRBD1, a call that lacks DNA to check it against. The CDR3 totals 17 residues. Germline V gene sequence: CDR1 SNHLY, CDR2 FYNNEI. This CDR3 reads CASSESGHSSYNSPLHF.

The chain combines TRBV19 with TRBJ2-2; TCRdb indicates TRBD1, and absent DNA this call remains unverified. The germline gives CDR1 LNHDA, CDR2 SQIVND (reference sequence). The CDR3 contains 16 residues. CDR3 sequence: CASSIDYPGNTGELFF.

This chain uses TRBV20-1 with TRBJ1-2. Germline V lookup: CDR1 DFQATT, CDR2 SNEGSKA (reference sequence). There are 13 residues in the CDR3. The CDR3 loop reads CSARDSGTAGYTF.

The chain couples TRBV9 to TRBJ2-1; TCRdb indicates TRBD1, and absent DNA this call remains unverified. This CDR3 has 17 amino acids. Germline-derived CDR1 and CDR2 are SGDLS and YYNGEE. CDR3 sequence reads: CASSVADVGTGSTEQFF. Full variable domain (outside the CDR3, taken from reference TRBV9 and TRBJ2-1): DSGVTQTPKHLITATGQRVTLRCSPRSGDLSVYWYQQSLDQGLQFLIQYYNGEERAKGNILERFSAQQFPDLHSELNLSSLELGDSALYFCASSVADVGTGSTEQFFGPGTRLTVL.